This T cell receptor (beta chain) was obtained from a study of Graves' ophthalmopathy and Graves' hyperthyroidism. A single count supports this clonotype. Its cognate antigen is unknown. Orbital computed tomography, thyroid ultrasound, TRAb, serum thyroxine and clinical symptoms formed the basis of diagnosis. Fresh peripheral blood (approximately 10 ml) yielded the PBMCs. After removal of 3 bases from V and 5 bases from J, the junction contained 9 bases not matched to a gene. Germline V gene data show CDR1 as MDHEN and CDR2 as SYDVKM. This CDR3 spans 16 amino acids. Points from the study as a whole: Blood was where most expanded thyroid clonotypes above 0.001 frequency also turned up. Separation of ophthalmopathy from stable hyperthyroidism was achieved by a 13-signature model, at 85% to 90% sensitivity and roughly 77% specificity.

Amplified TCR beta CDR3 regions were obtained using RNA transcripts as template. First-round RT-PCR used HTBI primers; second-round multiplex PCR followed. TCRdb fed the multiplex PCR reads into MiXCR, producing one record per CDR3 protein. The sample includes some 390,000 distinct CDR3 sequences, about 16% of them seen just once. This TCR was recovered from a young woman with Graves' ophthalmopathy. The chain is built from TRBV28 and TRBJ2-5, with 10 bases that match TRBD2. Material: peripheral blood. The CDR3 nucleotides read TGTGCCAGCAGTTTTAGGCTAGCGGGAGTTTTTGAGACCCAGTACTTC. Protein product: CASSFRLAGVFETQYF. Combining the CDR3 with reference TRBV28 and TRBJ2-5 gives the whole variable domain DVKVTQSSRYLVKRTGEKVFLECVQDMDHENMFWYRQDPGLGLRLIYFSYDVKMKEKGDIPEGYSVSREKKERFSLILESASTNQTSMYLCASSFRLAGVFETQYFGPGTRLLVL.